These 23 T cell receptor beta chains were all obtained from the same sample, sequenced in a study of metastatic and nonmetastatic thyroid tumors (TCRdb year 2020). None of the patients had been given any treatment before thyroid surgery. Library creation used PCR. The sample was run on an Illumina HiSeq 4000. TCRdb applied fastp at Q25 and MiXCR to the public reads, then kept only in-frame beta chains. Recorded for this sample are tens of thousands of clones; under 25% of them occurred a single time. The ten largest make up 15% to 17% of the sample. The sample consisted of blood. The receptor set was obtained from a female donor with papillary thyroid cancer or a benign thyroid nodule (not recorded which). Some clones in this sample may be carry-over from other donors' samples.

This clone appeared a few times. CDR3 protein: CASSEAFGTEQYF. CDR3 DNA: TGTGCCAGCAGTGAGGCTTTCGGGACCGAGCAGTACTTC. The rearrangement joins TRBV6-1 to TRBJ2-7; TRBD1 or TRBD2 may be the D gene (5 bases each). The length of the CDR3 is 13 residues. Germline lookup yields CDR1 MNHNS and CDR2 SASEGT. The V and J ends lost 3 bases and 6 bases respectively, with 12 bases between them.

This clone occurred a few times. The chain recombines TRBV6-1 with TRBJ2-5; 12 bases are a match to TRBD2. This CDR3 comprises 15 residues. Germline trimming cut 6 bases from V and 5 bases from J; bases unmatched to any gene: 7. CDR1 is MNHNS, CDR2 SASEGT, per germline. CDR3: CASSRLAGVLETQYF. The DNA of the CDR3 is TGTGCCAGCAGCCGACTAGCGGGAGTTCTGGAGACCCAGTACTTC.

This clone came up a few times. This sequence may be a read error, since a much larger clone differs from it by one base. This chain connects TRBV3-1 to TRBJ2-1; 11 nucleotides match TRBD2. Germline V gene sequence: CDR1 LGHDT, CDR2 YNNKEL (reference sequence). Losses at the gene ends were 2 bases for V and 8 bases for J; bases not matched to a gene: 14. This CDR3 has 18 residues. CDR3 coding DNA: TGTGCCAGCAGCCAACCGGTCTTAGCGGGAGGGCCCCGGGATGAGCAGTTCTTC. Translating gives CASSQPVLAGGPRDEQFF.

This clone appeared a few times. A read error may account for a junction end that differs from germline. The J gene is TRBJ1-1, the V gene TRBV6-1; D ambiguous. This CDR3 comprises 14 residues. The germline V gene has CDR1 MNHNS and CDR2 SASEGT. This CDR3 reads CASTYLAIGTEAFF. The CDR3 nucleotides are TGTGCCAGCACCTATTTGGCGATAGGCACTGAGGCTTTCTTT.

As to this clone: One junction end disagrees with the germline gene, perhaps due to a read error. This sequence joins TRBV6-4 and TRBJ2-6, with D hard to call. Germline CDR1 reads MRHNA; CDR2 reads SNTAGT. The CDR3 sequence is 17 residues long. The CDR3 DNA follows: TGTGCCAGCAGTTACTCGAGCATGAACCCTGGGGCCAACGTCCTGACTTTC. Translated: CASSYSSMNPGANVLTF.

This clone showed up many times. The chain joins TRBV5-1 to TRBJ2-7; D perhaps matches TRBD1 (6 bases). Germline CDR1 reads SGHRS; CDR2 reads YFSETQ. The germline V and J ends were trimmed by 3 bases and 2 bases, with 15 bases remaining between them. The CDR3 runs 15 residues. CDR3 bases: TGCGCCAGCAGCTCTCCCGGGACAATGACCTACGAGCAGTACTTC. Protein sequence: CASSSPGTMTYEQYF.

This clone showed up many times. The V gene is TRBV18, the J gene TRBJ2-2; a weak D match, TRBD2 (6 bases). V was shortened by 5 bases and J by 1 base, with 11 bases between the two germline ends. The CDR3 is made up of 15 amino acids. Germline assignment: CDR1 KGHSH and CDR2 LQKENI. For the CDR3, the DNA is TGTGCCAGCTCATTCCGACTAGGGAACACCGGGGAGCTGTTTTTT. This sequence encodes CASSFRLGNTGELFF. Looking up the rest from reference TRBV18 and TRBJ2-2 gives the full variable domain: NAGVMQNPRHLVRRRGQEARLRCSPMKGHSHVYWYRQLPEEGLKFMVYLQKENIIDESGMPKERFSAEFPKEGPSILRIQQVVRGDSAAYFCASSFRLGNTGELFFGEGSRLTVL.

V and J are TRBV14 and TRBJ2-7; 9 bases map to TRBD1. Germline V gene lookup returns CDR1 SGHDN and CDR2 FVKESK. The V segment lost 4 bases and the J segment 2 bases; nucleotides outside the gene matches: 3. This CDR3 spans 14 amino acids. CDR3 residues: CASSLNRGPYEQYF. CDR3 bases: TGTGCCAGCAGCCTGAACAGGGGGCCCTACGAGCAGTACTTC.

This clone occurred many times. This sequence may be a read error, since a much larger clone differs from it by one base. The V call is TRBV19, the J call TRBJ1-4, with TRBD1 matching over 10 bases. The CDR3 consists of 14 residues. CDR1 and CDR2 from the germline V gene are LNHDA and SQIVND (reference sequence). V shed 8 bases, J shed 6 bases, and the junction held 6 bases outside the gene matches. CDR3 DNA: TGTGCCAGTGGTACGGGACAGGGGCATGAAAAACTGTTTTTT. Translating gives CASGTGQGHEKLFF.

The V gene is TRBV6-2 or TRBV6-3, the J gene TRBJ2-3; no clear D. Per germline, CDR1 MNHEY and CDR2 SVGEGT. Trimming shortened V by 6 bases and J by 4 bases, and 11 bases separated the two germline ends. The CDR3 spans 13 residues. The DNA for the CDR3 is TGTGCCAGCAGACGCGACATGGCAGATACGCAGTATTTT. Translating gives CASRRDMADTQYF.

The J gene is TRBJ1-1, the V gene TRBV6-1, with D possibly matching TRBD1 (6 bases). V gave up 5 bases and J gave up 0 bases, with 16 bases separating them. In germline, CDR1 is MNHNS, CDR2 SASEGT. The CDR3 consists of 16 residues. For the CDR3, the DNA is TGTGCCAGCAGTCGAGTCGGGGGCGGGGTGAACACTGAAGCTTTCTTT. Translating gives CASSRVGGGVNTEAFF.

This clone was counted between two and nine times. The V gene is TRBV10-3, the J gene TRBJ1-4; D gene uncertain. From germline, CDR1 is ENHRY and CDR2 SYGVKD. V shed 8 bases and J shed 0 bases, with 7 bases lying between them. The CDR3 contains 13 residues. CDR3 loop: CAIWVSTNEKLFF. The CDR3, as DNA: TGTGCCATCTGGGTTTCAACTAATGAAAAACTGTTTTTT.

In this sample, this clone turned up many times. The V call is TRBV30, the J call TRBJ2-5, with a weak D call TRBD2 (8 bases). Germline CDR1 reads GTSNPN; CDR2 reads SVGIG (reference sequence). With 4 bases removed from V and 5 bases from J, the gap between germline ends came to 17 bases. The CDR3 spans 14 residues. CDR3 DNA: TGTGCCTGGACCCGACAGGGACTAGGGGAGACCCAGTACTTC. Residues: CAWTRQGLGETQYF. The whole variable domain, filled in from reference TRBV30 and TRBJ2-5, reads SQTIHQWPATLVQPVGSPLSLECTVEGTSNPNLYWYRQAAGRGLQLLFYSVGIGQISSEVPQNLSASRPQDRQFILSSKKLLLSDSGFYLCAWTRQGLGETQYFGPGTRLLVL.

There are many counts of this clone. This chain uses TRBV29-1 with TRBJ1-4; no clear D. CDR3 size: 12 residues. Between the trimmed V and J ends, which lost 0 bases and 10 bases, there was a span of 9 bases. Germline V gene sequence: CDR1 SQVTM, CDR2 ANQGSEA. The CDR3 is CSVEDWERKLFF. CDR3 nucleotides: TGCAGCGTTGAAGATTGGGAGAGAAAACTGTTTTTT.

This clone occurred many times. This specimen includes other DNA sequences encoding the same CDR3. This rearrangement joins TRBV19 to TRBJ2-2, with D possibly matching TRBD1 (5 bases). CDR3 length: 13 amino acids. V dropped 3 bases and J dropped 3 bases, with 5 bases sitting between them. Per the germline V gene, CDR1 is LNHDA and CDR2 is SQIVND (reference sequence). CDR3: CASSMGHTGELFF. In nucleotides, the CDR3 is TGTGCCAGTAGTATGGGGCACACCGGGGAGCTGTTTTTT.

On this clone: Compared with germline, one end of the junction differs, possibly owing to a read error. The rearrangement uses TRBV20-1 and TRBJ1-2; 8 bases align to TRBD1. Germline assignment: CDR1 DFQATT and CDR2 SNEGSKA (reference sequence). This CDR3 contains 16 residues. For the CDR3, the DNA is TGCAGTGCTAAAAACAGGGGGAGCCTGCTGGAGGATGGCAACACCTTC. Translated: CSAKNRGSLLEDGNTF.

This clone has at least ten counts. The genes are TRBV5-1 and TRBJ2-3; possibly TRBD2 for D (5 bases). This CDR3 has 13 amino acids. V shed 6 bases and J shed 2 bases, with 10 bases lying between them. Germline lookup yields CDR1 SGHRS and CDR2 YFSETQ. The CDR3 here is CASKRGPTDTQYF. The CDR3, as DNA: TGCGCCAGCAAAAGAGGGCCCACAGATACGCAGTATTTT.

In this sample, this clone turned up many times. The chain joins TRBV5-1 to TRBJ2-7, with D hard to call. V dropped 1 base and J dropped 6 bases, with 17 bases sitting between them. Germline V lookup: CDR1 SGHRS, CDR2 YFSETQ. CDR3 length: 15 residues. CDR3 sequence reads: CASSLSVGGQIEQYF. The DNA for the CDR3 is TGCGCCAGCAGCTTGTCGGTTGGCGGTCAGATCGAGCAGTACTTC.

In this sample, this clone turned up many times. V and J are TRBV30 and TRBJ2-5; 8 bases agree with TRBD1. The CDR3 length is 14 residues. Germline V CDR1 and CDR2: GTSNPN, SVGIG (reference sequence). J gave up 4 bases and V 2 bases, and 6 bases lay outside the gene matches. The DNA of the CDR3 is TGTGCCTGGAGTCGGCAGGGGGCGGGAGAGACCCAGTACTTC. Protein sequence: CAWSRQGAGETQYF.

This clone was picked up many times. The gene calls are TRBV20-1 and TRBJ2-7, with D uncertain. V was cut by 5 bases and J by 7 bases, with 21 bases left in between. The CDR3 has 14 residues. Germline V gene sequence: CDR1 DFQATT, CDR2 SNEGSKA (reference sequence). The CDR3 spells CSAPHPDLYREQYF. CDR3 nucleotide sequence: TGCAGTGCTCCCCACCCGGACCTCTATCGGGAGCAGTACTTC.

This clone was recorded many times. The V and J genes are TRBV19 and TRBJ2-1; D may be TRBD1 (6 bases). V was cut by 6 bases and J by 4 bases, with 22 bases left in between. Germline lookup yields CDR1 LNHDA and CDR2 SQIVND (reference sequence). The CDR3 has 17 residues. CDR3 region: CASSPYRVEGVYNEQFF. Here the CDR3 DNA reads TGTGCCAGTAGCCCATACAGGGTTGAGGGGGTGTACAATGAGCAGTTCTTC.

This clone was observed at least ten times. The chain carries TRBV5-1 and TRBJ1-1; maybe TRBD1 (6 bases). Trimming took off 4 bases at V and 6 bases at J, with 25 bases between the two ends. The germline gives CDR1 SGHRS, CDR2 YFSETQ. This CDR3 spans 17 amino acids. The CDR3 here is CASSALGARLGRSEAFF. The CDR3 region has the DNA TGCGCCAGCAGCGCCTTGGGGGCCCGGTTAGGACGGTCTGAAGCTTTCTTT.

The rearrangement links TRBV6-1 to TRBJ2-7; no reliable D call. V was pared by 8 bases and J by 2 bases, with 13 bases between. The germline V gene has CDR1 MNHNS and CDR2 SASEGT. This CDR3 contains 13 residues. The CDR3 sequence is CASSPDGTYEQYV. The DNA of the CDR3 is TGTGCCAGCTCACCAGACGGAACCTACGAGCAGTACGTC.